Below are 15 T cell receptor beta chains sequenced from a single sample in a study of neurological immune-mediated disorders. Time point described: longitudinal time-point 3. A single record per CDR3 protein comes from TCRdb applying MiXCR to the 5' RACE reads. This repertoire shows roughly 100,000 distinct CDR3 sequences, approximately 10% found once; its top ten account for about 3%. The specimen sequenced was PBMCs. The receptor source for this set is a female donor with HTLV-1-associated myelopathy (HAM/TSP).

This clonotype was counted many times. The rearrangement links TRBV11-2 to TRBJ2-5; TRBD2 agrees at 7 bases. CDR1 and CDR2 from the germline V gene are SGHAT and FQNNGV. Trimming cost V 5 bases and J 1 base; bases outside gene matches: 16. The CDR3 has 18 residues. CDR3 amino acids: CASSRALLGGSIQETQYF. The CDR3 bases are TGTGCCAGCAGCAGGGCCCTTCTGGGGGGGAGCATCCAAGAGACCCAGTACTTC.

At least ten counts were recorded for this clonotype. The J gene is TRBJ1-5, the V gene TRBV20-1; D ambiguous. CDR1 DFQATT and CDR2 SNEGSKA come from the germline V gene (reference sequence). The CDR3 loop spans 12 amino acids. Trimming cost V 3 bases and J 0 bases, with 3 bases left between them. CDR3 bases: TGCAGTGCTAGGAATAGCAATCAGCCCCAGCATTTT. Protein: CSARNSNQPQHF.

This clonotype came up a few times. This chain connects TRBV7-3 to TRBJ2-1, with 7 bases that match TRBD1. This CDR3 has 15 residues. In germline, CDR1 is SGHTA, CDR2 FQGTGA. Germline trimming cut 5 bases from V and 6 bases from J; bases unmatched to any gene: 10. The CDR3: CASSASTGESNEQFF. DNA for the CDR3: TGTGCCAGCAGCGCAAGTACAGGGGAGTCCAATGAGCAGTTCTTC. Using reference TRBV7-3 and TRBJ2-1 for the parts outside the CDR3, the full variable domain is GAGVSQTPSNKVTEKGKYVELRCDPISGHTALYWYRQSLGQGPEFLIYFQGTGAADDSGLPNDRFFAVRPEGSVSTLKIQRTERGDSAVYLCASSASTGESNEQFFGPGTRLTVL.

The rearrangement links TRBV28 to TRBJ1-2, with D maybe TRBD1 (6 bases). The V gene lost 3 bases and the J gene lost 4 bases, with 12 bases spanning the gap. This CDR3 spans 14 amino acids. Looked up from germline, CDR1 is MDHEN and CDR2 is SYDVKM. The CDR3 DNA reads TGTGCCAGCAGTTTTCCGGGGGCTGGCTATGGCTACACCTTC. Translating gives CASSFPGAGYGYTF.

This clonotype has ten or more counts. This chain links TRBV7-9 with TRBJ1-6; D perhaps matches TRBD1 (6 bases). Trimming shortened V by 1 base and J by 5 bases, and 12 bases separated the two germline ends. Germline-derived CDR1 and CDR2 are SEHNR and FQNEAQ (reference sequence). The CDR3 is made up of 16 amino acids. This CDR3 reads CASSLDWDNDNSPLHF. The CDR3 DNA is TGTGCCAGCAGCTTAGATTGGGACAACGATAATTCACCCCTCCACTTT.

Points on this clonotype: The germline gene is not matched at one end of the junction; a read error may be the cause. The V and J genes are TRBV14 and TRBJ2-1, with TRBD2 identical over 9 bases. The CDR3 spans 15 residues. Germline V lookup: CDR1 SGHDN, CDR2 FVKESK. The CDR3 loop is CASSKDLLAGDKQFF. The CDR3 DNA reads TGTGCCAGCAGCAAAGATCTACTAGCGGGCGATAAGCAGTTCTTC.

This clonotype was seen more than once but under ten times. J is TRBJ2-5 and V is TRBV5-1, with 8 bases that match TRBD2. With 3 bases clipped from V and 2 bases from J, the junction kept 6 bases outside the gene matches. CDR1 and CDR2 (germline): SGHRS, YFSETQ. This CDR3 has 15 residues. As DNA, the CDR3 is TGCGCCAGCAGCTATAGCGGGGCCTCACAAGAGACCCAGTACTTC. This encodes CASSYSGASQETQYF.

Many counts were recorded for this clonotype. The CDR3: CSVGKGLSYEQYF. The CDR3 DNA sequence: TGCAGCGTTGGAAAAGGGCTCTCCTACGAGCAGTACTTC. The chain is built from TRBV29-1 and TRBJ2-7; D call uncertain. Trimming cost V 4 bases and J 0 bases, with 10 bases left between them. Per the germline V gene, CDR1 is SQVTM and CDR2 is ANQGSEA. The CDR3 consists of 13 residues.

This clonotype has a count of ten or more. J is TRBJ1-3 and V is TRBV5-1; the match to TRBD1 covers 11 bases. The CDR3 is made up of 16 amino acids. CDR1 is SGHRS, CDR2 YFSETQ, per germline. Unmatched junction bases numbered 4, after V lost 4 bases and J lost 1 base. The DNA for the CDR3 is TGCGCCAGCAGCCCCGGGACAGGGGGTTCTGGAAACACCATATATTTT. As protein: CASSPGTGGSGNTIYF.

The CDR3 nucleotides are TGCAGTGTCCCGACAGGGGATACGCAGTATTTT. Its protein product is CSVPTGDTQYF. The chain is built from TRBV20-1 and TRBJ2-3, with TRBD1 matching over 7 bases. The ends lost 7 bases at V and 6 bases at J; junction bases unmatched: 4. Germline V gene lookup returns CDR1 DFQATT and CDR2 SNEGSKA (reference sequence). The CDR3 covers 11 residues.

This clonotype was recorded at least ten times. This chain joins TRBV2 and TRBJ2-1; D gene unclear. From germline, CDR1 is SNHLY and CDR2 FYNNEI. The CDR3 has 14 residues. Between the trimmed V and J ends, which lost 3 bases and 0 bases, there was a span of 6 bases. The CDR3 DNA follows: TGTGCCAGCAGTGACGAGCCCTCCTACAATGAGCAGTTCTTC. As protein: CASSDEPSYNEQFF.

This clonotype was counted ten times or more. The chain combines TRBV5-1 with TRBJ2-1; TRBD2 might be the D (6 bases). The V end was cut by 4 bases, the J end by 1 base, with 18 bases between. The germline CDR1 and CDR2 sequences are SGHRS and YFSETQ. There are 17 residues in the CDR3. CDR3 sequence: CASSPPGTSRSYNEQFF. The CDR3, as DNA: TGCGCCAGCAGCCCACCCGGGACTTCAAGATCCTACAATGAGCAGTTCTTC. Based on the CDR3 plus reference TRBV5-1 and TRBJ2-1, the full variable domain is KAGVTQTPRYLIKTRGQQVTLSCSPISGHRSVSWYQQTPGQGLQFLFEYFSETQRNKGNFPGRFSGRQFSNSRSEMNVSTLELGDSALYLCASSPPGTSRSYNEQFFGPGTRLTVL.

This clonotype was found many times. As DNA, the CDR3 is TGCAGTGCTAGCAGCCGTCTAAGCAATCAGCCCCAGCATTTT. Translation gives CSASSRLSNQPQHF. The chain carries TRBV20-1 and TRBJ1-5; D gene uncertain. Germline CDR1 is DFQATT and CDR2 is SNEGSKA (reference sequence). CDR3 length equals 14 residues. Trimming left V 3 bases short and J 1 base short, with 10 bases between.

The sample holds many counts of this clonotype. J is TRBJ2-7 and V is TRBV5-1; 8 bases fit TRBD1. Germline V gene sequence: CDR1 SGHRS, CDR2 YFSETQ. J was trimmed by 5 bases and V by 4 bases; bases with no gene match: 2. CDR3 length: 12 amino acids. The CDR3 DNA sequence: TGCGCCAGCAGCGTGACAGGGGACGAGCAGTACTTC. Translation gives CASSVTGDEQYF.

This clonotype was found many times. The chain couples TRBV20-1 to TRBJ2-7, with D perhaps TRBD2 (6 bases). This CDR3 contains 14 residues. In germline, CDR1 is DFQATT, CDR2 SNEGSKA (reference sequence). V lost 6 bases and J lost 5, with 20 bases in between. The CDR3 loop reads CSAPPGLPLNEQYF. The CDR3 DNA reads TGCAGTGCCCCACCGGGACTCCCGTTAAACGAGCAGTACTTC.